Each of the 30 T cell receptor beta chains below was sequenced from the same sample in a study of spatial heterogeneity in lung cancer. Overall study findings and caveats: Counts that tracked tumor mutation counts were those of expanded intratumoral alpha and beta TCRs.

Time point described: sample taken at primary tumor resection. Each CDR3 protein gets one entry after TCRdb re-called the 5' RACE reads with MiXCR. This table has roughly 9,000 distinct CDR3 sequences, over 6% appearing once. For these receptors, no antigen is known. The sample in question was lung tumor tissue, obtained at surgery. The origin of the receptors is a male donor with early-stage non-small cell lung cancer.

This clonotype came up many times. The library was built for alpha chains, so this beta chain is an off-target read and its size means little. This chain uses TRBV5-5 with TRBJ1-2; 12 positions agree with TRBD1. The germline gives CDR1 SGHKS, CDR2 YYEKEE (reference sequence). V lost 5 bases to trimming and J lost 3 bases; unmatched junction nucleotides: 14. The CDR3 has 18 amino acids. The CDR3 protein is CASRDPGTGGVEDYGYTF. CDR3 in DNA: TGTGCCAGCAGGGACCCCGGGACAGGGGGCGTGGAGGACTATGGCTACACCTTC.

This clonotype is judged medium-sized. The library was built for alpha chains, so this beta chain is an off-target read and its size means little. The gene calls are TRBV5-1 and TRBJ2-5; D remains unclear. From germline, CDR1 is SGHRS and CDR2 YFSETQ. CDR3 length equals 13 residues. Trimming removed 4 bases at V and 3 bases at J, with 10 bases between. CDR3 amino acids: CASSPLVEETQYF. The CDR3 region has the DNA TGCGCCAGCAGCCCTCTAGTCGAAGAGACCCAGTACTTC.

This clonotype was seen many times. Within a library made for alpha chains, this beta chain is off target, and its count is uninformative. CDR3 residues: CSASQRTSGAYNEQFF. CDR3 DNA sequence: TGCAGTGCCTCCCAAAGAACTAGCGGGGCCTACAATGAGCAGTTCTTC. The genes are TRBV20-1 and TRBJ2-1, with 10 nucleotides matching TRBD2. The CDR3 runs to 16 residues. The trim removed 6 bases at V and 2 bases at J, leaving 10 bases unmatched. Germline-derived CDR1 and CDR2 are DFQATT and SNEGSKA (reference sequence).

This clonotype has a count of ten or more. The library was designed around alpha chains, so this beta chain is a stray read whose abundance carries little weight. This chain's CDR3 is CASSGGQGGRLRQPQHF. CDR3 bases: TGTGCCAGCAGCGGCGGACAGGGAGGGCGGTTACGCCAGCCCCAGCATTTT. The chain is built from TRBV7-9 and TRBJ1-5; TRBD1 aligns across 8 bases. Germline assignment: CDR1 SEHNR and CDR2 FQNEAQ (reference sequence). With 5 bases clipped from V and 7 bases from J, the junction kept 16 bases outside the gene matches. CDR3 length equals 17 residues. The variable domain in full, with the rest retrieved from reference TRBV7-9 and TRBJ1-5, is DTGVSQNPRHKITKRGQNVTFRCDPISEHNRLYWYRQTLGQGPEFLTYFQNEAQLEKSRLLSDRFSAERPKGSFSTLEIQRTEQGDSAMYLCASSGGQGGRLRQPQHFGDGTRLSIL.

This clonotype is categorized as medium-sized. This beta chain lies outside the target of a library built for alpha chains; its clone size means little. The V gene is TRBV12-3 or TRBV12-4, the J gene TRBJ2-3; D is perhaps TRBD2 (5 bases). The V end lost 8 bases, the J end lost 1 base, and 16 bases lay between the germline ends. The CDR3 length is 15 residues. The CDR3: CASGFRGSGTDTQYF. The CDR3 DNA reads as TGTGCCAGCGGGTTTCGCGGGTCTGGCACAGATACGCAGTATTTT.

This clonotype was observed many times. The library was prepared for alpha chains; this beta chain is a stray read, so its frequency means little. This chain links TRBV5-1 with TRBJ2-1; D call uncertain. Germline V gene sequence: CDR1 SGHRS, CDR2 YFSETQ. Trimming stripped 0 bases from V and 8 bases from J, with 12 bases between. The CDR3 has 14 residues. CDR3: CASSLGGQSHEQFF. The CDR3 nucleotides read TGCGCCAGCAGCTTGGGAGGTCAGTCCCATGAGCAGTTCTTC.

The sample holds many counts of this clonotype. This beta chain is a stray sequence in a library constructed for alpha chains; its clone size is not meaningful. The chain employs TRBV7-3 and TRBJ1-3, with TRBD1 as a possible D gene (6 bases). The CDR3 contains 13 residues. Trimming took 5 bases from V and 10 from J, leaving 15 bases between them. CDR1 is SGHTA and CDR2 is FQGTGA in the germline V gene. The CDR3, as DNA: TGTGCCAGCAGCGTATTGGGACAATCTACCATATATTTT. Its protein product is CASSVLGQSTIYF.

By sample share, this clonotype is medium-sized. Little can be read into the size of this beta chain, an off-target read in a library designed for alpha chains. The J gene is TRBJ1-4, the V gene TRBV6-1; D ambiguous. The CDR3 has 12 residues. V was cut by 7 bases and J by 3 bases, with 6 bases left in between. CDR1 MNHNS and CDR2 SASEGT come from the germline V gene. CDR3 sequence (DNA): TGTGCCAGCACCTGGGCTAATGAAAAACTGTTTTTT. It translates to CASTWANEKLFF.

Many counts were recorded for this clonotype. This beta chain represents an off-target read in a library built for alpha chains; its size is of limited meaning. J is TRBJ1-2 and V is TRBV4-1; D is ambiguous. V lost 1 base, J lost 1 base, and 10 bases lay in between. Germline V gene lookup returns CDR1 MGHRA and CDR2 YSYEKL. The CDR3 is 15 residues long. In nucleotides, the CDR3 is TGCGCCAGCAGCCAAGTTTCTGACTATAACTATGGCTACACCTTC. It specifies CASSQVSDYNYGYTF.

This clonotype was seen ten or more times. This beta chain is a stray sequence in a library constructed for alpha chains; its clone size is not meaningful. This chain uses TRBV4-1 with TRBJ1-6; D gene ambiguous. This CDR3 is built from 16 residues. Germline V gene data show CDR1 as MGHRA and CDR2 as YSYEKL. V dropped 4 bases and J dropped 13 bases, with 23 bases sitting between them. DNA for the CDR3: TGCGCCAGCAGCCCCACTGCTACACGGACCTCGTCTCCCCTCCACTTT. This sequence encodes CASSPTATRTSSPLHF.

In this sample, this clonotype turned up many times. This beta chain lies outside the target of a library built for alpha chains; its clone size means little. This chain uses TRBV5-1 with TRBJ2-5; D ambiguous. V was shortened by 4 bases and J by 2 bases, with 6 bases between the two germline ends. Germline CDR1 reads SGHRS; CDR2 reads YFSETQ. CDR3 length: 12 amino acids. CDR3 protein: CASSAQQETQYF. Written as DNA, the CDR3 is TGCGCCAGCAGCGCACAACAAGAGACCCAGTACTTC.

This clonotype has ten or more counts. This beta chain was picked up by a library intended for alpha chains and is off target, so its count carries little meaning. The chain joins TRBV5-1 to TRBJ2-2; unclear D gene. The germline gives CDR1 SGHRS, CDR2 YFSETQ. The germline V and J ends were trimmed by 1 base and 2 bases, with 6 bases remaining between them. CDR3 length: 14 residues. CDR3: CASSLSRNTGELFF. CDR3 in DNA: TGCGCCAGCAGCTTGTCACGCAACACCGGGGAGCTGTTTTTT.

Ten or more counts support this clonotype. Since the library was made to target alpha chains, this beta chain is a stray read and its abundance is not meaningful. The chain recombines TRBV10-1 with TRBJ1-2, with D unclear. The CDR3 length is 12 residues. CDR1 is WNHNN, CDR2 SYGVQD, per germline (reference sequence). Deletions cut 3 bases from V and 4 bases from J, with 6 bases between. DNA of the CDR3: TGCGCCAGCAGTGACACAGTCTATGGCTACACCTTC. It is translated as CASSDTVYGYTF.

This clonotype was counted ten times or more. This beta chain represents an off-target read in a library built for alpha chains; its size is of limited meaning. The rearrangement uses TRBV2 and TRBJ2-3; D gene unclear. This CDR3 is 16 amino acids long. Germline CDR1 is SNHLY and CDR2 is FYNNEI. The ends were cut back, 0 bases at V and 0 bases at J, with 10 bases in the middle. The CDR3 bases are TGTGCCAGCAGTGAAGCGCGGTCCCTCAGCACAGATACGCAGTATTTT. It is translated as CASSEARSLSTDTQYF. Full variable domain (remainder filled in from reference TRBV2 and TRBJ2-3): EPEVTQTPSHQVTQMGQEVILRCVPISNHLYFYWYRQILGQKVEFLVSFYNNEISEKSEIFDDQFSVERPDGSNFTLKIRSTKLEDSAMYFCASSEARSLSTDTQYFGPGTRLTVL.

With respect to this clonotype: Little can be read into the size of this beta chain, an off-target read in a library designed for alpha chains. The chain recombines TRBV5-1 with TRBJ1-5; 10 bases match TRBD1. V lost 4 bases, J lost 2 bases, and 3 bases stayed unmatched. CDR1 is SGHRS and CDR2 is YFSETQ in the germline V gene. This CDR3 region has 15 residues. CDR3 amino acids: CASSDGTGGNQPQHF. CDR3 DNA: TGCGCCAGCAGCGATGGGACAGGGGGCAATCAGCCCCAGCATTTT.

This clonotype counts as medium-sized. This beta chain came through as a stray read in a library set up for alpha chains, and its size says little. The gene calls are TRBV10-2 and TRBJ1-1; D might be TRBD1 (6 bases). V was trimmed by 6 bases and J by 5 bases, leaving 22 bases between them. CDR1 WSHSY and CDR2 SAAADI come from the germline V gene. The CDR3 contains 16 residues. CDR3 amino acids: CASRQITQGVWTEAFF. The CDR3 nucleotides read TGCGCCAGCAGACAGATTACACAGGGAGTATGGACTGAAGCTTTCTTT.

This clonotype has a count of ten or more. This beta chain was picked up by a library intended for alpha chains and is off target, so its count carries little meaning. The chain has TRBV3-1 and TRBJ1-2; D ambiguous. Germline CDR1 and CDR2: LGHDT and YNNKEL (reference sequence). V was clipped by 1 base and J by 3 bases, with 21 bases between them. This CDR3 has 18 amino acids. The CDR3 DNA reads as TGTGCCAGCAGCCAAGGCACCTCCCTTAGTGTACTGTACTATGGCTACACCTTC. It is translated as CASSQGTSLSVLYYGYTF.

In its sample, this clonotype was seen many times. The size of this beta chain means little, since it is a stray read in a library made for alpha chains. V gene TRBV18 combines with J gene TRBJ2-6; 10 bases match TRBD1. The CDR3 is 17 residues long. V was clipped by 8 bases and J by 0 bases; unmatched bases: 7. Germline V CDR1 and CDR2: KGHSH, LQKENI. The CDR3 spells CASRPGQGSSGANVLTF. CDR3 in DNA: TGTGCCAGCCGGCCGGGACAGGGGAGCTCTGGGGCCAACGTCCTGACTTTC.

Ten or more counts support this clonotype. Little can be read into the size of this beta chain, an off-target read in a library designed for alpha chains. The chain employs TRBV20-1 and TRBJ1-2; no clear D. There are 11 residues in the CDR3. Trimming took 7 bases from V and 4 from J, leaving 10 bases between them. CDR1 DFQATT and CDR2 SNEGSKA come from the germline V gene (reference sequence). In DNA, the CDR3 is TGCAGTGGTCGGGCCGGCTATGGCTACACCTTC. Protein product: CSGRAGYGYTF.

This clonotype has ten or more counts. This beta chain represents an off-target read in a library built for alpha chains; its size is of limited meaning. The rearrangement uses TRBV12-3 or TRBV12-4 and TRBJ1-5; 10 nucleotides align to TRBD1. The CDR3 runs to 14 residues. The ends lost 8 bases at V and 2 bases at J; junction bases unmatched: 3. The CDR3 DNA reads as TGTGCCAGCGCCGGGACAGGGGGCAATCAGCCCCAGCATTTT. Translating gives CASAGTGGNQPQHF.

This clonotype was observed many times. The size of this beta chain means little, since it is a stray read in a library made for alpha chains. This chain uses TRBV7-9 with TRBJ2-3; D call uncertain. The CDR3 runs to 13 residues. V was shortened by 2 bases and J by 7 bases, with 10 bases between the two germline ends. Germline V gene sequence: CDR1 SEHNR, CDR2 FQNEAQ (reference sequence). CDR3 nucleotide sequence: TGTGCCAGCAGCTTATCTACTGTAAATACGCAGTATTTT. The encoded protein is CASSLSTVNTQYF.

There are many counts of this clonotype. This beta chain lies outside the target of a library built for alpha chains; its clone size means little. This chain connects TRBV20-1 to TRBJ2-1; 15 nucleotides agree with TRBD2. The V segment lost 6 bases and the J segment 7 bases; nucleotides outside the gene matches: 10. This CDR3 has 16 amino acids. The germline CDR1 and CDR2 sequences are DFQATT and SNEGSKA (reference sequence). The CDR3 region is CSAPKRTSGGANEQFF. The CDR3 coding sequence is TGCAGTGCCCCGAAACGGACTAGCGGGGGGGCAAATGAGCAGTTCTTC.

At least ten counts were recorded for this clonotype. The library was designed around alpha chains, so this beta chain is a stray read whose abundance carries little weight. The chain is built from TRBV24-1 and TRBJ2-1, with 12 bases lining up with TRBD2. The CDR3 covers 16 residues. The V gene end was trimmed by 3 bases and the J gene end by 8 bases; junction bases not matched to a gene: 7. CDR1 and CDR2 from the germline V gene are KGHDR and SFDVKD. The CDR3 spells CATSDRGLAGSDEQFF. For the CDR3, the DNA is TGTGCCACCAGTGATCGTGGACTAGCGGGGAGCGATGAGCAGTTCTTC.

In its sample, this clonotype ranks as large. This beta chain represents an off-target read in a library built for alpha chains; its size is of limited meaning. The chain has TRBV6-6 and TRBJ2-5, with D unresolved. CDR3 length: 13 amino acids. Trimming stripped 2 bases from V and 1 base from J, with 5 bases between. CDR1 is MNHNY and CDR2 is SVGAGI in the germline V gene (reference sequence). The CDR3: CASSYSSQETQYF. For the CDR3, the DNA is TGTGCCAGCAGTTACAGCTCCCAAGAGACCCAGTACTTC.

This clonotype came up many times. A library made for alpha chains picked up this beta chain off target, so its size means little. This rearrangement joins TRBV4-1 to TRBJ1-2, with D hard to call. From germline, CDR1 is MGHRA and CDR2 YSYEKL. The CDR3 is made up of 14 amino acids. V was clipped by 1 base and J by 7 bases, with 13 bases between them. CDR3 in DNA: TGCGCCAGCAGCCAAGTAGGCGGAGTTGGTGGCTACACCTTC. Translated, it gives CASSQVGGVGGYTF.

Ten or more counts support this clonotype. In a library made to pick up alpha chains, this beta chain is a stray read with a size that means little. This chain links TRBV7-2 with TRBJ2-1, with 7 bases that match TRBD2. The trim removed 0 bases at V and 6 bases at J, leaving 5 bases unmatched. Germline V gene lookup returns CDR1 SGHTA and CDR2 FQGNSA. The CDR3 runs to 15 residues. CDR3 nucleotides: TGTGCCAGCAGCTTAGCGGGGGGGACCTTCAATGAGCAGTTCTTC. Amino acid sequence: CASSLAGGTFNEQFF.

This clonotype was picked up many times. A library made for alpha chains picked up this beta chain off target, so its size means little. The CDR3 region has the DNA TGCGCCAGCAGAGGAGGGGGCGGCGTGGGCACTGAAGCTTTCTTT. Its protein product is CASRGGGGVGTEAFF. The rearrangement uses TRBV5-1 and TRBJ1-1; 7 bases agree with TRBD1. CDR3 length: 15 residues. Trimming cost V 5 bases and J 4 bases; bases outside gene matches: 11. Germline values: CDR1 SGHRS, CDR2 YFSETQ.

This clonotype was counted many times. A library made for alpha chains picked up this beta chain off target, so its size means little. The chain links TRBV29-1 to TRBJ2-7; no clear D. This CDR3 has 12 residues. Germline values: CDR1 SQVTM, CDR2 ANQGSEA. V was clipped by 5 bases and J by 2 bases, with 10 bases between them. Here the CDR3 DNA reads TGCAGCGTTCGACCGCTCCCCTACGAGCAGTACTTC. Protein product: CSVRPLPYEQYF.

This clonotype appeared many times. Little can be read into the size of this beta chain, an off-target read in a library designed for alpha chains. The chain couples TRBV28 to TRBJ1-2; D is unclear. The V end was cut by 2 bases, the J end by 8 bases, with 15 bases between. CDR1 MDHEN and CDR2 SYDVKM come from the germline V gene. The CDR3 extends over 14 amino acids. The CDR3 sequence is CASSLLGGIGGYTF. The DNA for the CDR3 is TGTGCCAGCAGTTTACTTGGAGGGATTGGAGGCTACACCTTC.

In this sample, this clonotype turned up many times. This beta chain slipped into a library made for alpha chains as a stray read, so its size is not meaningful. The genes are TRBV18 and TRBJ1-5; tentative D call: TRBD1 (6 bases). The CDR3 length is 14 residues. V was pared by 5 bases and J by 3 bases, with 11 bases between. Germline values: CDR1 KGHSH, CDR2 LQKENI. DNA for the CDR3: TGTGCCAGCTCAGCCACAGGGTTCAATCAGCCCCAGCATTTT. Translated, it gives CASSATGFNQPQHF.